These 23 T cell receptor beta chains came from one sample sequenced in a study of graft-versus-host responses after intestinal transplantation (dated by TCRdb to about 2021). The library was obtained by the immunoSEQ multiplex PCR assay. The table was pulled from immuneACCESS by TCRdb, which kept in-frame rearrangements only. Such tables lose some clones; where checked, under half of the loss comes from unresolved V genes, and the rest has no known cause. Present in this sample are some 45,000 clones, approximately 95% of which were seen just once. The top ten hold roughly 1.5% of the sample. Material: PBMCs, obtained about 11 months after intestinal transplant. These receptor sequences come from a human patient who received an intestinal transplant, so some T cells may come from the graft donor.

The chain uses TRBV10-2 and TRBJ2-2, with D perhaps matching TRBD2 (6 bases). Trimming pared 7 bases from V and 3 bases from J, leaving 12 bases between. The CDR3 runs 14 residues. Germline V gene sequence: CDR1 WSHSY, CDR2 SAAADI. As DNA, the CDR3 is TGCGCCAGCAATTATGGGGGGTACACCGGGGAGCTGTTTTTT. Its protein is CASNYGGYTGELFF.

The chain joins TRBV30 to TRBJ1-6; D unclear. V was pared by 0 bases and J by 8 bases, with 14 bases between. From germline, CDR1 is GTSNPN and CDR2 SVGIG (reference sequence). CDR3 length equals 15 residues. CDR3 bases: TGTGCCTGGAGTGTATTGACCAAAGGTGATTCACCCCTCCACTTT. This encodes CAWSVLTKGDSPLHF.

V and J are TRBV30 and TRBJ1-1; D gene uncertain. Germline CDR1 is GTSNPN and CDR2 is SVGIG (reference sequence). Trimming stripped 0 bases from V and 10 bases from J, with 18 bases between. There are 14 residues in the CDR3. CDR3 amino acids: CAWSVIFRAAGAFF. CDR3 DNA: TGTGCCTGGAGTGTGATATTTAGGGCAGCAGGAGCTTTCTTT. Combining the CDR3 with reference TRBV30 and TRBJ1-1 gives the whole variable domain SQTIHQWPATLVQPVGSPLSLECTVEGTSNPNLYWYRQAAGRGLQLLFYSVGIGQISSEVPQNLSASRPQDRQFILSSKKLLLSDSGFYLCAWSVIFRAAGAFFGQGTRLTVV.

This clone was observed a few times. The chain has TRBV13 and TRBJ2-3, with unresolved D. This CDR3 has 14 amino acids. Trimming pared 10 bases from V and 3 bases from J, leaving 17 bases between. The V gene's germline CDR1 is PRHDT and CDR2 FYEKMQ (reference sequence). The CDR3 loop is CANSPNVGTDTQYF. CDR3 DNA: TGTGCCAACTCGCCAAACGTCGGGACAGATACGCAGTATTTT.

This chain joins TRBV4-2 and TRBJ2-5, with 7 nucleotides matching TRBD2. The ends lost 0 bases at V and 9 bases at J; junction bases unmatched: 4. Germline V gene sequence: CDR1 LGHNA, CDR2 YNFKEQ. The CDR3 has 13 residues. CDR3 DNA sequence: TGTGCCAGCAGCCAAGATTGGGACTATCCCCAGTACTTC. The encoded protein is CASSQDWDYPQYF.

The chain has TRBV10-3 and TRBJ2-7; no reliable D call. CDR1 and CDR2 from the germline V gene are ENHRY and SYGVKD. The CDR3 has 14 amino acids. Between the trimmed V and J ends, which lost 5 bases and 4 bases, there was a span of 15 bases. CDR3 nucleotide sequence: TGTGCCATCAGTCGAATGGGCCGTACTTACGAGCAGTACTTC. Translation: CAISRMGRTYEQYF.

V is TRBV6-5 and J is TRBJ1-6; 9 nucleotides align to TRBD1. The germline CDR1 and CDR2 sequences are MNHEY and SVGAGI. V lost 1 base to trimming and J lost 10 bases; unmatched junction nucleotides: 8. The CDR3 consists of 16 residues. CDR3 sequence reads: CASSYWTGTGSSPLHF. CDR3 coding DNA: TGTGCCAGCAGTTACTGGACCGGGACAGGGTCCTCACCCCTCCACTTT.

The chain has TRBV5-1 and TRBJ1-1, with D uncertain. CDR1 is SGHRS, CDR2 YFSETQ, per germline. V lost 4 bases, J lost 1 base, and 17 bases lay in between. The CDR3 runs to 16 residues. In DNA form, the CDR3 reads TGCGCCAGCAGCCAAGGAGGGAGGTGGCAGAACACTGAAGCTTTCTTT. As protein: CASSQGGRWQNTEAFF.

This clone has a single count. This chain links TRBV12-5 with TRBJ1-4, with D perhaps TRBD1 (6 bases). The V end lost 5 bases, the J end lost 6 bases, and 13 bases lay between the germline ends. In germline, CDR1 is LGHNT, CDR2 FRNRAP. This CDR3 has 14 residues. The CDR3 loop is CASGKQGGDEKLFF. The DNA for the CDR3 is TGTGCTAGTGGTAAACAGGGTGGGGATGAAAAACTGTTTTTT.

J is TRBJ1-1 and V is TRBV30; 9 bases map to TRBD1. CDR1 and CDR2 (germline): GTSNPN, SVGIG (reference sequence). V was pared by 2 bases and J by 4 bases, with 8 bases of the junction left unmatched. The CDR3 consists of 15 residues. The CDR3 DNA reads TGTGCCTGGAGTCACCGGGACAGGGATGTCACTGAAGCTTTCTTT. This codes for CAWSHRDRDVTEAFF.

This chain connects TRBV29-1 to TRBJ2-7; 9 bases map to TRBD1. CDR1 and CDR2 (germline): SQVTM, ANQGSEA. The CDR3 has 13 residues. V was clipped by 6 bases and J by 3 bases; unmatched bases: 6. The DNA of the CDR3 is TGCAGCGTCCTGGGGGACAGGGTCTACGAGCAGTACTTC. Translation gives CSVLGDRVYEQYF.

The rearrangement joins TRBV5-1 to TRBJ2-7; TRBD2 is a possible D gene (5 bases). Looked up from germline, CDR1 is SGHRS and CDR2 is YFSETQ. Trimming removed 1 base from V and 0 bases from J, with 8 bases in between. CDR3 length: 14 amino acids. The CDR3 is CASSLSGASYEQYF. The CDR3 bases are TGCGCCAGCAGCTTGAGCGGAGCCTCCTACGAGCAGTACTTC. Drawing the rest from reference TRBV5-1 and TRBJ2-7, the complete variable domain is KAGVTQTPRYLIKTRGQQVTLSCSPISGHRSVSWYQQTPGQGLQFLFEYFSETQRNKGNFPGRFSGRQFSNSRSEMNVSTLELGDSALYLCASSLSGASYEQYFGPGTRLTVT.

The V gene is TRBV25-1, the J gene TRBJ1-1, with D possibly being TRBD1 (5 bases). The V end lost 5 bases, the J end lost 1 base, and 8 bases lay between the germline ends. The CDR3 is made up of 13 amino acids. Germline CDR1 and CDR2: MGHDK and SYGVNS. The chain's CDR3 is CASSTQGNTEAFF. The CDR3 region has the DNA TGTGCCAGCAGTACCCAGGGGAACACTGAAGCTTTCTTT. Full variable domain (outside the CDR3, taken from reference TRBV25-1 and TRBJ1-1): EADIYQTPRYLVIGTGKKITLECSQTMGHDKMYWYQQDPGMELHLIHYSYGVNSTEKGDLSSESTVSRIRTEHFPLTLESARPSHTSQYLCASSTQGNTEAFFGQGTRLTVV.

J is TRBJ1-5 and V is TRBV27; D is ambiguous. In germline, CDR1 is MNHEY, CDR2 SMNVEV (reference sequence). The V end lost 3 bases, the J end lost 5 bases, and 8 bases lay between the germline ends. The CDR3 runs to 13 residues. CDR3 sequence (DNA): TGTGCCAGCAGTTTCGGGAGATATCAGCCCCAGCATTTT. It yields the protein CASSFGRYQPQHF.

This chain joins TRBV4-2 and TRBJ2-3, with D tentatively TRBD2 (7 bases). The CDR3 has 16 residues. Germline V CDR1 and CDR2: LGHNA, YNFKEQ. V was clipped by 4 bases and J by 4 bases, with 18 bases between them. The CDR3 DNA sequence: TGTGCCAGCAGCCGGCTGCCGGGGGGCGGGGCAGATACGCAGTATTTT. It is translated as CASSRLPGGGADTQYF.

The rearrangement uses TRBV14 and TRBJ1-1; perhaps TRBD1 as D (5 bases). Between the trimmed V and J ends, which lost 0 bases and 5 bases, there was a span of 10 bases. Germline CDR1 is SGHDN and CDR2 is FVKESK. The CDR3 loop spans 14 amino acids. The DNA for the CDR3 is TGTGCCAGCAGCCAAGAGTCAGGGAGGACTGAAGCTTTCTTT. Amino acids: CASSQESGRTEAFF.

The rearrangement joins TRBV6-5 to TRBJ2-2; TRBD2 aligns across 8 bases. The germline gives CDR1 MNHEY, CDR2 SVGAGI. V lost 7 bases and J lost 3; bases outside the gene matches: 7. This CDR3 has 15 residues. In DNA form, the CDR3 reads TGTGCCAGCAATCCCGGACTAGCTTACACCGGGGAGCTGTTTTTT. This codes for CASNPGLAYTGELFF.

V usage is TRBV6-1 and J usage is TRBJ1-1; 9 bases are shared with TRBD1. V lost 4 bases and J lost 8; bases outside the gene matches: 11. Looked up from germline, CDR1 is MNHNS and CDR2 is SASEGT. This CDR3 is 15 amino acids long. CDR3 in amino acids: CASSAGTGTDTEAFF. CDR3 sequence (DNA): TGTGCCAGCAGTGCGGGGACAGGGACTGATACAGAAGCTTTCTTT.

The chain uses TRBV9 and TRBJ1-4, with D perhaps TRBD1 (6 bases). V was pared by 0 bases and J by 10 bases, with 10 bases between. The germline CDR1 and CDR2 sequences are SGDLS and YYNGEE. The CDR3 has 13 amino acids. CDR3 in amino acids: CASSVAGEGKLFF. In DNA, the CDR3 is TGTGCCAGCAGCGTAGCAGGGGAGGGAAAACTGTTTTTT.

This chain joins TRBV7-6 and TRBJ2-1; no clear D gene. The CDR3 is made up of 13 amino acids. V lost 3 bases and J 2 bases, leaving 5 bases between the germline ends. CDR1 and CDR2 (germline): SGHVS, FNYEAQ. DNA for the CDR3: TGTGCCAGCAGCTTTGGGGCCTACAATGAGCAGTTCTTC. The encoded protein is CASSFGAYNEQFF.

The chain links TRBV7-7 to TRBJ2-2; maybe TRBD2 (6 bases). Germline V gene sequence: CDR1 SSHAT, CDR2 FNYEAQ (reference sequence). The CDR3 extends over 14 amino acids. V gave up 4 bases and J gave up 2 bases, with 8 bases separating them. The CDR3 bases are TGTGCCAGCAGCTGGGGGACTAACACCGGGGAGCTGTTTTTT. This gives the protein CASSWGTNTGELFF.

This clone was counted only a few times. The CDR3 DNA sequence: TGTGCCAGCAGTTACTCGCCAAGGGAGGGCTATGGCTACACCTTC. This translates into CASSYSPREGYGYTF. The V call is TRBV6-5, the J call TRBJ1-2; D not certain. V was pared by 0 bases and J by 4 bases, with 12 bases between. CDR1 and CDR2 from the germline V gene are MNHEY and SVGAGI. The CDR3 loop spans 15 amino acids.

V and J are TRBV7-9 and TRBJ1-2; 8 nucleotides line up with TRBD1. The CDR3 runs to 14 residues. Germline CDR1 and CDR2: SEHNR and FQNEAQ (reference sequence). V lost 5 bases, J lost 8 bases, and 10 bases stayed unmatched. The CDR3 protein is CASSAVGRGQGYTF. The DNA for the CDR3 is TGTGCCAGCAGCGCCGTCGGCAGGGGGCAGGGCTACACCTTC.